Listed here are 14 T cell receptor beta chains from one sample, sequenced in a study of blood T cell repertoires in COVID-19. TCRdb's copy holds only in-frame clones and misses some; the assay was immunoSEQ multiplex PCR. The sample lists about 170,000 clones, more than 80% occurring once. Input material: PBMCs or T cells enriched from blood (not recorded which). The receptors stem from a man between 45 and 60 years old who had recovered from COVID-19.

This chain joins TRBV28 and TRBJ2-1; TRBD1 aligns across 8 bases. After removal of 5 bases from V and 9 bases from J, the junction contained 15 bases not matched to a gene. From germline, CDR1 is MDHEN and CDR2 SYDVKM. The CDR3 contains 16 residues. The CDR3 loop is CASSLDRGMVFGEQFF. The CDR3 DNA reads TGTGCCAGCAGTCTCGACAGGGGAATGGTATTTGGTGAGCAGTTCTTC. Looking up the rest from reference TRBV28 and TRBJ2-1 gives the full variable domain: DVKVTQSSRYLVKRTGEKVFLECVQDMDHENMFWYRQDPGLGLRLIYFSYDVKMKEKGDIPEGYSVSREKKERFSLILESASTNQTSMYLCASSLDRGMVFGEQFFGPGTRLTVL.

The V gene is TRBV7-9, the J gene TRBJ1-6, with D unclear. The CDR3 sequence is 13 residues long. Deletions cut 2 bases from V and 11 bases from J, with 10 bases between. The germline gives CDR1 SEHNR, CDR2 FQNEAQ (reference sequence). The CDR3 coding sequence is TGTGCCAGCAGCTTACAGTCCGGGACACCCCTCCACTTT. Amino acids: CASSLQSGTPLHF.

The chain links TRBV28 to TRBJ2-5; 8 bases are shared with TRBD1. The CDR3 runs 16 residues. The J segment lost 2 bases and the V segment lost 3 bases, leaving 8 bases of the junction unmatched. The germline V gene encodes CDR1 MDHEN and CDR2 SYDVKM. The CDR3 is CASSFLQGVLQETQYF. DNA of the CDR3: TGTGCCAGCAGTTTTTTACAGGGGGTTCTACAAGAGACCCAGTACTTC. Combining the CDR3 with reference TRBV28 and TRBJ2-5 gives the whole variable domain DVKVTQSSRYLVKRTGEKVFLECVQDMDHENMFWYRQDPGLGLRLIYFSYDVKMKEKGDIPEGYSVSREKKERFSLILESASTNQTSMYLCASSFLQGVLQETQYFGPGTRLLVL.

This clone appeared a single time. The chain employs TRBV12-3 or TRBV12-4 and TRBJ2-4; the D gene is possibly TRBD2 (5 bases). The CDR3 has 13 residues. V lost 1 base to trimming and J lost 7 bases, with 8 bases between them. The CDR3 region has the DNA TGTGCCAGCAGTTTAGGGGGAGTTAACATTCAGTACTTC. Translation: CASSLGGVNIQYF.

The chain uses TRBV6-5 and TRBJ1-3; D remains unclear. The germline CDR1 and CDR2 sequences are MNHEY and SVGAGI. The CDR3 totals 14 residues. The V and J ends lost 6 bases and 4 bases respectively, with 13 bases between them. DNA of the CDR3: TGTGCCAGCAGCACCAGCGGGGAAGGAAACACCATATATTTT. Residues: CASSTSGEGNTIYF.

This sequence joins TRBV5-1 and TRBJ1-6; TRBD1 matches at 9 bases. CDR3 length: 20 residues. The V gene's germline CDR1 is SGHRS and CDR2 YFSETQ. Germline trimming cut 0 bases from V and 0 bases from J; bases unmatched to any gene: 10. Here the CDR3 DNA reads TGCGCCAGCAGCTTGGGGGACAGGGACTTTTCTAGCTCCTATAATTCACCCCTCCACTTT. Translating it yields CASSLGDRDFSSSYNSPLHF.

The chain links TRBV4-1 to TRBJ1-2, with a weak D call TRBD1 (5 bases). Trimming cost V 1 base and J 5 bases, with 11 bases left between them. CDR1 and CDR2 from the germline V gene are MGHRA and YSYEKL. The CDR3 totals 14 residues. The CDR3 sequence: CASSQGGARYGYTF. CDR3 nucleotide sequence: TGCGCCAGCAGCCAAGGGGGCGCCCGGTATGGCTACACCTTC.

The chain joins TRBV7-9 to TRBJ1-5, with unresolved D. V lost 1 base and J lost 7, with 8 bases in between. Germline V gene sequence: CDR1 SEHNR, CDR2 FQNEAQ (reference sequence). This CDR3 comprises 13 residues. The CDR3 loop reads CASSLDGEQPQHF. The CDR3, as DNA: TGTGCCAGCAGCTTAGATGGGGAGCAGCCCCAGCATTTT. Complete variable domain (other parts from reference TRBV7-9 and TRBJ1-5): DTGVSQNPRHKITKRGQNVTFRCDPISEHNRLYWYRQTLGQGPEFLTYFQNEAQLEKSRLLSDRFSAERPKGSFSTLEIQRTEQGDSAMYLCASSLDGEQPQHFGDGTRLSIL.

For the CDR3, the DNA is TGTGCCAGCAGCCTTCTTTCTAACAATGAGCAGTTCTTC. Amino acid sequence: CASSLLSNNEQFF. The V gene is TRBV3-1 (or the pseudogene TRBV3-2), the J gene TRBJ2-1; D gene ambiguous. Germline CDR1 and CDR2: LGHDT and YNNKEL (reference sequence). Trimming stripped 4 bases from V and 5 bases from J, with 9 bases between. The CDR3 is 13 residues long.

The chain carries TRBV10-2 and TRBJ1-4; D might be TRBD1 (6 bases). From germline, CDR1 is WSHSY and CDR2 SAAADI. Trimming removed 4 bases from V and 8 bases from J, with 17 bases in between. This CDR3 spans 15 amino acids. The CDR3 DNA sequence: TGCGCCAGCAGTGCCGGGACACGCACCTTAGAAAAACTGTTTTTT. Translated: CASSAGTRTLEKLFF.

This chain links TRBV28 with TRBJ2-6; 7 positions match TRBD1. V lost 2 bases to trimming and J lost 2 bases; unmatched junction nucleotides: 3. CDR3 size: 16 residues. Germline-derived CDR1 and CDR2 are MDHEN and SYDVKM. The CDR3 nucleotides are TGTGCCAGCAGTTTACTGGGGACAGCTGGGGCCAACGTCCTGACTTTC. Translating it yields CASSLLGTAGANVLTF.

Written as DNA, the CDR3 is TGTGCCAAACAGGGCTATGGCTACACCTTC. This sequence encodes CAKQGYGYTF. V usage is TRBV12-3 or TRBV12-4 and J usage is TRBJ1-2, with D maybe TRBD1 (6 bases). CDR3 length equals 10 residues. Trimming took 10 bases from V and 4 from J, leaving 7 bases between them.

There are a few counts of this clone. The chain carries TRBV2 and TRBJ1-5, with D unresolved. Trimming removed 0 bases at V and 10 bases at J, with 19 bases between. The CDR3 has 16 amino acids. From germline, CDR1 is SNHLY and CDR2 FYNNEI. Here the CDR3 DNA reads TGTGCCAGCAGTGAAGCGCTTCAGGCACTTCCGGCCCCCCAGCATTTT. It translates to CASSEALQALPAPQHF.

The V gene is TRBV28, the J gene TRBJ2-5; 8 positions agree with TRBD2. CDR3 length equals 16 residues. Germline V gene lookup returns CDR1 MDHEN and CDR2 SYDVKM. Unmatched junction bases numbered 11, after V lost 6 bases and J lost 2 bases. The CDR3 nucleotides are TGTGCCAGCAGCTACCAAAGACTAGCGAGACAAGAGACCCAGTACTTC. Its protein is CASSYQRLARQETQYF.